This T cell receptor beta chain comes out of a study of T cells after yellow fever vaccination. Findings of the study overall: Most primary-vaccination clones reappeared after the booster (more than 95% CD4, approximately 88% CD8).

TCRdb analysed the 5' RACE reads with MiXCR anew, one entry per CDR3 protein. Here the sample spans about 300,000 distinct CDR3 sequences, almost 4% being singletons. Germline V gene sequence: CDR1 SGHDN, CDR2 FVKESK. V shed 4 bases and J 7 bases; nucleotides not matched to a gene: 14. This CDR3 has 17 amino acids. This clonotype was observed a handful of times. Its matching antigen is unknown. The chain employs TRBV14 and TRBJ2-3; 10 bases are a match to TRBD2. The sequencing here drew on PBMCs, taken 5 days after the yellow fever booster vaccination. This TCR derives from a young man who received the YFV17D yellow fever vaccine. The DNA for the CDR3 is TGTGCCAGCAGCCTCCACCGGCTAGCGGGGGATGAATATACGCAGTATTTT. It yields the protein CASSLHRLAGDEYTQYF.